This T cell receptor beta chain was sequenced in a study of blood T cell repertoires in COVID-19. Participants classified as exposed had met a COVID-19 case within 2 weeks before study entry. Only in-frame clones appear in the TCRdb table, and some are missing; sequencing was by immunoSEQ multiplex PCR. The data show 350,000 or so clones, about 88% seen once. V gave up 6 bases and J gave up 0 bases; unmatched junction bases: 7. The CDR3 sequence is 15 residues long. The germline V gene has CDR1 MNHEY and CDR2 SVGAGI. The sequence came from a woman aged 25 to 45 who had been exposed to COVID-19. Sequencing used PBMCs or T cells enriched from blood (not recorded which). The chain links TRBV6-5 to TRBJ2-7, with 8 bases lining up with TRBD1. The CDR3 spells CASSLGQGFSYEQYF. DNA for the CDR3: TGTGCCAGCAGCCTCGGACAGGGTTTCTCCTACGAGCAGTACTTC.